These T cell receptor beta chains were read from a single sample in a study of T cell responses to AZD1222 COVID-19 vaccine. Sequencing was performed with immunoSEQ multiplex PCR; in TCRdb, only in-frame clones are kept and a portion is missing. The data hold around 45,000 clones, with about 90% observed a single time. Specimen: peripheral blood, collected 28 days after the second AZD1222 dose. These TCRs come from an adult who received the AZD1222 COVID-19 vaccine. The CDR3 runs from the conserved cysteine through the conserved F or W. A D gene is named only where the DNA matches it firmly. A clone size is listed for some rows: how often the clone was seen (once, few, many), or a class if it is expanded.

d_call: -; v_call: TRBV19; j_call: TRBJ1-1; cdr3_length: 13; clone_size: -; cdr3_nt: TGTGCCAGTGCCCGTACAGGGAACACTGAAGCTTTCTTT; cdr3_aa: CASARTGNTEAFF
d_call: -; v_call: TRBV5-1; j_call: TRBJ1-4; cdr3_length: 15; clone_size: -; cdr3_nt: TGCGCCAGCAGCTTGGGCGGGGAGATGGGTGAAAAACTGTTTTTT; cdr3_aa: CASSLGGEMGEKLFF
d_call: -; v_call: TRBV5-8; j_call: TRBJ1-1; cdr3_length: 15; clone_size: -; cdr3_nt: TGTGCCAGCAGCTTGTACCAGGGGCTTAACACTGAAGCTTTCTTT; cdr3_aa: CASSLYQGLNTEAFF
d_call: -; v_call: TRBV4-2; j_call: TRBJ2-7; cdr3_length: 15; clone_size: -; cdr3_nt: TGTGCCAGCAGCCCAGGGACTTCTAGCTCCTACGAGCAGTACTTC; cdr3_aa: CASSPGTSSSYEQYF
d_call: -; v_call: TRBV5-4; j_call: TRBJ1-4; cdr3_length: 14; clone_size: -; cdr3_nt: TGTGCCAGCAGCTTGGTGGCAGGGAGTGAAAAACTGTTTTTT; cdr3_aa: CASSLVAGSEKLFF
d_call: -; v_call: TRBV28; j_call: TRBJ1-6; cdr3_length: 16; clone_size: -; cdr3_nt: TGTGCCAGCAGTCCCGCGGGTTCCCATTATAATTCACCCCTCCACTTT; cdr3_aa: CASSPAGSHYNSPLHF
d_call: -; v_call: TRBV3-1/TRBV3-2; j_call: TRBJ1-6; cdr3_length: 13; clone_size: -; cdr3_nt: TGTGCCAGCAGCCAAGTCGACAGTTTCCCCCTCCACTTT; cdr3_aa: CASSQVDSFPLHF
d_call: TRBD1; v_call: TRBV10-3; j_call: TRBJ1-5; cdr3_length: 13; clone_size: -; cdr3_nt: TGTGCCATCAGAGGACAGGGGGATCAGCCCCAGCATTTT; cdr3_aa: CAIRGQGDQPQHF
d_call: -; v_call: TRBV7-2; j_call: TRBJ1-1; cdr3_length: 14; clone_size: -; cdr3_nt: TGTGCCAGCAGCCCCAGTGATTTGAACACTGAAGCTTTCTTT; cdr3_aa: CASSPSDLNTEAFF
d_call: -; v_call: TRBV27; j_call: TRBJ1-6; cdr3_length: 13; clone_size: -; cdr3_nt: TGTGCCAGCAGCGACACCAATAATTCACCCCTCCACTTT; cdr3_aa: CASSDTNNSPLHF
d_call: TRBD2; v_call: TRBV25-1; j_call: TRBJ2-3; cdr3_length: 16; clone_size: -; cdr3_nt: TGTGCCAGCAGTGGAGGACTAGCGGTGATGCACAGTACGCAGTATTTT; cdr3_aa: CASSGGLAVMHSTQYF
d_call: -; v_call: TRBV7-2; j_call: TRBJ1-1; cdr3_length: 15; clone_size: -; cdr3_nt: TGTGCCAGCAGCTTAGATAGAGAATTGAACACTGAAGCTTTCTTT; cdr3_aa: CASSLDRELNTEAFF
d_call: -; v_call: TRBV6-2/TRBV6-3; j_call: TRBJ2-2; cdr3_length: 14; clone_size: -; cdr3_nt: TGTGCCAGCAGTTACCGTGAGGTCACCGGGGAGCTGTTTTTT; cdr3_aa: CASSYREVTGELFF
d_call: -; v_call: TRBV16; j_call: TRBJ1-1; cdr3_length: 14; clone_size: -; cdr3_nt: TGTGCCAGCAGCCTTCAGGGTTCTGGAACTGAAGCTTTCTTT; cdr3_aa: CASSLQGSGTEAFF
d_call: TRBD1; v_call: TRBV2; j_call: TRBJ1-1; cdr3_length: 15; clone_size: -; cdr3_nt: TGTGCCAGCCAGACAGGGTGGAATATGAACACTGAAGCTTTCTTT; cdr3_aa: CASQTGWNMNTEAFF
d_call: -; v_call: TRBV14; j_call: TRBJ2-5; cdr3_length: 15; clone_size: once; cdr3_nt: TGTGCCAGCAGCTCAGAAGGGACGATCCAAGAGACCCAGTACTTC; cdr3_aa: CASSSEGTIQETQYF